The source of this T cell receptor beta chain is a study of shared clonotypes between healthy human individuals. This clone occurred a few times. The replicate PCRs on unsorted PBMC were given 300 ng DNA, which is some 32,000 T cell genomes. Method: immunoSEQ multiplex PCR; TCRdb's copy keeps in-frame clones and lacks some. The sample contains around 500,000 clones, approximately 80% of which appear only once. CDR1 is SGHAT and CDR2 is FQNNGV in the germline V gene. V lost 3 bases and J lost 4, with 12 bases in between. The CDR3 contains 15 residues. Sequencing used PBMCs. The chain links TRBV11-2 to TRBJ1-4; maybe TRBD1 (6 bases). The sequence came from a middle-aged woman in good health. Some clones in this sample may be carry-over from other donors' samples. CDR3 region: CASSFQGLGNEKLFF. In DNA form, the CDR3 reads TGTGCCAGCAGCTTCCAGGGGCTGGGTAATGAAAAACTGTTTTTT. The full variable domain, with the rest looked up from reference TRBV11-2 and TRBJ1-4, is EAGVAQSPRYKIIEKRQSVAFWCNPISGHATLYWYQQILGQGPKLLIQFQNNGVVDDSQLPKDRFSAERLKGVDSTLKIQPAKLEDSAVYLCASSFQGLGNEKLFFGSGTQLSVL.